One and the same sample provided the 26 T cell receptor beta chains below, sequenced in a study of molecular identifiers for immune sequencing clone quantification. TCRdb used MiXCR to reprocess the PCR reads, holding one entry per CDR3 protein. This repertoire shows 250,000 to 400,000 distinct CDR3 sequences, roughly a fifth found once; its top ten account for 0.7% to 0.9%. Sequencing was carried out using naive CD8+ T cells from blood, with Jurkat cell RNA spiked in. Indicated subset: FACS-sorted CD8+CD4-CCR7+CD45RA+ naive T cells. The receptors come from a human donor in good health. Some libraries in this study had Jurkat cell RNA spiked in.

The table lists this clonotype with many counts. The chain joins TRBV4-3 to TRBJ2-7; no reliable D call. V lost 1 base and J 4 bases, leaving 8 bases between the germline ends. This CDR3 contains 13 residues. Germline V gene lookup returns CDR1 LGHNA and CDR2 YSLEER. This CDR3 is CASSQGSDYEQYF. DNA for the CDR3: TGCGCCAGCAGCCAAGGGTCGGATTACGAGCAGTACTTC.

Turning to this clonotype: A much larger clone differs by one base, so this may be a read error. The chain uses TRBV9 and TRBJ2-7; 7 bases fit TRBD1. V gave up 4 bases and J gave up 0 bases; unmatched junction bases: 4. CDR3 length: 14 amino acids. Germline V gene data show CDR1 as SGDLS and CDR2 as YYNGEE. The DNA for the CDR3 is TGTGCCAGCAGCACGGGACAGATCTCCTACGAGCAGTACTTC. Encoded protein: CASSTGQISYEQYF.

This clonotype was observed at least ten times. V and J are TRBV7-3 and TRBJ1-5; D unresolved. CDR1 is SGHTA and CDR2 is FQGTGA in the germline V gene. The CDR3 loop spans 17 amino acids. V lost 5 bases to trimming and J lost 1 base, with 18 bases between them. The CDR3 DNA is TGTGCCAGCAGCCTGGGAAGGGTGACCCAAAGCAATCAGCCCCAGCATTTT. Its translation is CASSLGRVTQSNQPQHF.

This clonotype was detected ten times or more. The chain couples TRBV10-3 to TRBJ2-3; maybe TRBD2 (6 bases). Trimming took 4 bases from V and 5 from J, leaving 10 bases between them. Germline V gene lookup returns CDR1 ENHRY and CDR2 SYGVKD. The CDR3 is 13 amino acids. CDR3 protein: CAISVYGGDTQYF. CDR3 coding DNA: TGTGCCATCAGTGTATACGGGGGAGATACGCAGTATTTT.

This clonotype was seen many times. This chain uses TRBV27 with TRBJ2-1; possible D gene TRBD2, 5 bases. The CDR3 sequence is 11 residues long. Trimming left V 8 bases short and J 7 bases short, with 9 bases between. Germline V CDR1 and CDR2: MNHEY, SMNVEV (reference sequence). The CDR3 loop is CASWRGNEQFF. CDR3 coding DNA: TGTGCCAGCTGGCGAGGGAATGAGCAGTTCTTC.

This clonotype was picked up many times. The CDR3, as DNA: TGTGCCAGCAGTTCAGACCCCACTGAAGCTTTCTTT. Its protein is CASSSDPTEAFF. The chain has TRBV6-5 and TRBJ1-1, with D unclear. From germline, CDR1 is MNHEY and CDR2 SVGAGI. The CDR3 sequence is 12 residues long. V lost 4 bases and J lost 4, with 7 bases in between.

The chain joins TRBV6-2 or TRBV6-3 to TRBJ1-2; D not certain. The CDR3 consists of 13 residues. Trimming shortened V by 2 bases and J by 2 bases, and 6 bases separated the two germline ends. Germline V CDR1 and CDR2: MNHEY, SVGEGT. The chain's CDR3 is CASSYDGNYGYTF. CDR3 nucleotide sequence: TGTGCCAGCAGTTACGACGGAAACTATGGCTACACCTTC.

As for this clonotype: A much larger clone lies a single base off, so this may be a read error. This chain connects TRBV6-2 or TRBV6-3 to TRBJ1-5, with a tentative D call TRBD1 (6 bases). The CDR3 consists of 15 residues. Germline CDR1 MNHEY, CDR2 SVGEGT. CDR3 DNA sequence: TGTACCAGCAGTTATATGGGGGCAGGCAATCAGCCCCAGCATTTT. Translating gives CTSSYMGAGNQPQHF.

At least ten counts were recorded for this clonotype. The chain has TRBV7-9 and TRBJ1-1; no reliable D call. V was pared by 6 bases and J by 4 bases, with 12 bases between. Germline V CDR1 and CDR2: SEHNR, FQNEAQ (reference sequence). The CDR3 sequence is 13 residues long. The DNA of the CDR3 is TGTGCCAGCAGGGACGGGATAAGCACTGAAGCTTTCTTT. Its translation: CASRDGISTEAFF.

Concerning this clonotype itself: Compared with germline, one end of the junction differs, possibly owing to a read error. The CDR3 region is CASSPWDRGHEQHF. The CDR3 DNA reads TGTGCCAGCTCACCATGGGACAGGGGTCACGAGCAGCACTTC. The chain combines TRBV18 with TRBJ2-7, with 10 bases aligning to TRBD1. This CDR3 spans 14 amino acids. Germline CDR1 is KGHSH and CDR2 is LQKENI.

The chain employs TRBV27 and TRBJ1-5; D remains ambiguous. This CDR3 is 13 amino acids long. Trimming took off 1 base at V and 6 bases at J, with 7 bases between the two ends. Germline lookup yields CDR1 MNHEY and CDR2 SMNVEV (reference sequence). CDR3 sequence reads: CASSLFLGQPQHF. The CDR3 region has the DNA TGTGCCAGCAGTTTATTCCTCGGTCAGCCCCAGCATTTT.

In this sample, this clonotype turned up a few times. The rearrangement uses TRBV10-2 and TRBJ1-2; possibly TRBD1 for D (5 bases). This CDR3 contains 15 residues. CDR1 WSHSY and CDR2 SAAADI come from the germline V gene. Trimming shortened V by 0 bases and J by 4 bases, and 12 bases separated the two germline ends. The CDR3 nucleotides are TGCGCCAGCAGTGAGTCGGGGGGAGGGAGCTATGGCTACACCTTC. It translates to CASSESGGGSYGYTF.

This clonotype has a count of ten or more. The CDR3 nucleotides read TGTGCCAGCAGCCCCCGACGGACAGCCGCCAACTATGGCTACACCTTC. This codes for CASSPRRTAANYGYTF. V and J are TRBV14 and TRBJ1-2, with a weak D call TRBD1 (6 bases). Germline loops: CDR1 SGHDN, CDR2 FVKESK. The ends were cut back, 4 bases at V and 2 bases at J, with 17 bases in the middle. The CDR3 covers 16 residues.

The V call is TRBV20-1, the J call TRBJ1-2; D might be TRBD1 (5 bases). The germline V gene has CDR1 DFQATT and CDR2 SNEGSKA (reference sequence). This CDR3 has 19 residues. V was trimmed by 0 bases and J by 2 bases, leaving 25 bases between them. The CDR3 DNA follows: TGCAGTGCTAGAGACCTAGGTTCCTTGGGGCCGCTCCAAAACTATGGCTACACCTTC. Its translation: CSARDLGSLGPLQNYGYTF.

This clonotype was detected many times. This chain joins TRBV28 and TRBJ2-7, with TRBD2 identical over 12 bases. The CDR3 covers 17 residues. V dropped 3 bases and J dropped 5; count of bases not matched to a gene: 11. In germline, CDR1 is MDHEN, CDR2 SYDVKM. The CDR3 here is CASSFVLAGGSSHEQYF. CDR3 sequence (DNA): TGTGCCAGCAGTTTCGTACTAGCGGGAGGATCGTCCCACGAGCAGTACTTC.

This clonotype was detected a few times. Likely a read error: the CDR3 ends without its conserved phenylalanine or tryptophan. The CDR3 DNA follows: TGTGCCTGGAGTGACGGGGCTGGAAACACCATATATTCT. Encoded protein: CAWSDGAGNTIYS. The rearrangement uses TRBV30 and TRBJ1-3, with no clear D. V was shortened by 1 base and J by 2 bases, with 6 bases between the two germline ends. CDR3 length equals 13 residues. Germline assignment: CDR1 GTSNPN and CDR2 SVGIG (reference sequence).

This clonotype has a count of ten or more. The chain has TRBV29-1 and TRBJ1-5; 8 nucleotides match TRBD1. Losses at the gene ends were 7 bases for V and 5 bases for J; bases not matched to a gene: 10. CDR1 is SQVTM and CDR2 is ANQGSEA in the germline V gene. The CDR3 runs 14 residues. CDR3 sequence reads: CSAWTGNMDQPQHF. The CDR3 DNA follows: TGCAGCGCTTGGACAGGGAATATGGATCAGCCCCAGCATTTT.

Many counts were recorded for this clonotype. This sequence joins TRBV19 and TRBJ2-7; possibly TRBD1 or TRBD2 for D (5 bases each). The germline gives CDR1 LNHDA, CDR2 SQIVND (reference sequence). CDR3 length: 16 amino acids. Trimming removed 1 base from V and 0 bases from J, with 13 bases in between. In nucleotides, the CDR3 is TGTGCCAGTAGTATAGTTGGGGGAGAGCCCTCCTACGAGCAGTACTTC. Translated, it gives CASSIVGGEPSYEQYF. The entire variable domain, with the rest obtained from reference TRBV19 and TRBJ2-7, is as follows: DGGITQSPKYLFRKEGQNVTLSCEQNLNHDAMYWYRQDPGQGLRLIYYSQIVNDFQKGDIAEGYSVSREKKESFPLTVTSAQKNPTAFYLCASSIVGGEPSYEQYFGPGTRLTVT.

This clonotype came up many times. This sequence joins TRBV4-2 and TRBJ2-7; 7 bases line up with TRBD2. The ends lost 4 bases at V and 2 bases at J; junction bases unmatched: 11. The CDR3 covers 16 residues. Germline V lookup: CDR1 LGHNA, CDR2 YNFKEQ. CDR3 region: CASSREEGTTAYEQYF. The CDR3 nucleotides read TGTGCCAGCAGCCGAGAAGAGGGGACTACGGCCTACGAGCAGTACTTC.

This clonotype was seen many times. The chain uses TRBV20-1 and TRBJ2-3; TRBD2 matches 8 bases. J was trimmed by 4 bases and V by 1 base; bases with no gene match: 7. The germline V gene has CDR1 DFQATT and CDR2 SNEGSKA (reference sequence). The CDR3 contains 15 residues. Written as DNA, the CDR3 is TGCAGTGCTAGAGCGCCGGCGGGAGGCCCAGATACGCAGTATTTT. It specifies CSARAPAGGPDTQYF.

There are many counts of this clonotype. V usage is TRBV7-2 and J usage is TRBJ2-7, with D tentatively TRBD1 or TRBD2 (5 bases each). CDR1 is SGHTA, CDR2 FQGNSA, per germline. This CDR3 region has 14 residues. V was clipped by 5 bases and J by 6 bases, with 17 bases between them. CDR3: CASSRGDAPLEQYF. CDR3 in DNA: TGTGCCAGCAGCCGAGGGGACGCTCCACTCGAGCAGTACTTC.

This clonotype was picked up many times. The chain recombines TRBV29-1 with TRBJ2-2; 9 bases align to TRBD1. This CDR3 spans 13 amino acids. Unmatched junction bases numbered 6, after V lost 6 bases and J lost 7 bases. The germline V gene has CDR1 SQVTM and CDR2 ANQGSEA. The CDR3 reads CSVTTGGIGELFF. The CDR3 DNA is TGCAGCGTCACAACAGGGGGCATCGGGGAGCTGTTTTTT.

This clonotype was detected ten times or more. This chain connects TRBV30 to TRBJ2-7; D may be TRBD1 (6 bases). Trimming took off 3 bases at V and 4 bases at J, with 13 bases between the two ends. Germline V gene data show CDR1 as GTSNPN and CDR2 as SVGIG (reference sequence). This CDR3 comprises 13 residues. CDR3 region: CAWRTEQGYEQYF. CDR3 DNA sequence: TGTGCCTGGAGGACCGAACAGGGTTACGAGCAGTACTTC.

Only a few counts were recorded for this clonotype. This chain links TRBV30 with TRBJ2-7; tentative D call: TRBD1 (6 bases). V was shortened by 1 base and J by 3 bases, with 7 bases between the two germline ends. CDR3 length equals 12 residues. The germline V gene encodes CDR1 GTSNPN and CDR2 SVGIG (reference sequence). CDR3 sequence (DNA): TGTGCCTGGAGTGAGGGGGTCTACGAGCAGTACTTC. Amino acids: CAWSEGVYEQYF.

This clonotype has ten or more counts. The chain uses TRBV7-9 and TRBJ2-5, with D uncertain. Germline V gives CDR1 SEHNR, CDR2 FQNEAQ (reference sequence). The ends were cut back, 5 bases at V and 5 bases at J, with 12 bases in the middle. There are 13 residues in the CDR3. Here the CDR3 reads CASSPPRSETQYF. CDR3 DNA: TGTGCCAGCAGCCCCCCCCGTTCCGAGACCCAGTACTTC.

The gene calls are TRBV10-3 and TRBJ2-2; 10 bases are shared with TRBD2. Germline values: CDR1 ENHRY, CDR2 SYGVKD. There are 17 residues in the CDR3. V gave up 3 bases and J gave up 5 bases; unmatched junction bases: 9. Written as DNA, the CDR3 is TGTGCCATCAGTGAAGGGCTAGCGGGAGTGGAGACCGGGGAGCTGTTTTTT. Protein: CAISEGLAGVETGELFF.